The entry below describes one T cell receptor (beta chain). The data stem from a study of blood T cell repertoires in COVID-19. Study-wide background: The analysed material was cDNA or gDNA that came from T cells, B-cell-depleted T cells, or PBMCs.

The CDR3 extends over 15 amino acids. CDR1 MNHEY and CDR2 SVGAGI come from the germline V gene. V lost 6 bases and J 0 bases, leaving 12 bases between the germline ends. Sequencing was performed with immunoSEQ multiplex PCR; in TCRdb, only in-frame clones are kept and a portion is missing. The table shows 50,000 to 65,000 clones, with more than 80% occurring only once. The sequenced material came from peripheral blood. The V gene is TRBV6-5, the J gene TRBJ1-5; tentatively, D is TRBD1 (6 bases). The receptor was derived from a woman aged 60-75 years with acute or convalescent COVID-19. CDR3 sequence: CASRGRTASNQPQHF. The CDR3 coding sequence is TGTGCCAGCAGAGGCCGGACAGCTAGCAATCAGCCCCAGCATTTT.